The rows below give T cell receptor beta chains drawn from one sample of a study of cytomegalovirus exposure and HLA in healthy donors. Repertoires were generated with immunoSEQ multiplex PCR, while TCRdb's copy carries only in-frame clones and drops some. The sample features tens of thousands of clones, with about 1.8% in its top ten. The sequencing input was PBMCs. The receptors shown here come from a woman aged 25 to 39 in good health and CMV-seronegative. CDR3s include the opening cysteine and the closing phenylalanine or tryptophan. D genes are given only for firm matches.

CAIGTAPSPLHF TGTGCCATAGGGACAGCCCCTTCACCCCTCCACTTT TRBD1 TRBJ1-6 TRBV28
CASSVGDSPSGANVLTF TGTGCCAGCAGCGTAGGGGACAGTCCCTCTGGGGCCAACGTCCTGACTTTC TRBD1 TRBJ2-6 TRBV9
CASSAGTGIMRRETQYF TGTGCCAGCAGCGCGGGGACAGGGATAATGAGGAGGGAGACCCAGTACTTC TRBD1 TRBJ2-5 TRBV9
CASSVQGTGTEAFF TGTGCCAGCAGCGTACAGGGGACAGGAACTGAAGCTTTCTTT TRBD1 TRBJ1-1 TRBV9
CASSLMGLAGSLGNEQFF TGCGCCAGCAGCTTAATGGGACTAGCGGGTTCTCTGGGCAATGAGCAGTTCTTC TRBD2 TRBJ2-1 TRBV5-1
CASSPRTSGINQETQYF TGTGCCAGCAGTCCGCGGACTAGCGGGATCAATCAAGAGACCCAGTACTTC TRBD2 TRBJ2-5 TRBV27
CASSYRVQPQHF TGTGCCAGCAGCTACAGGGTTCAGCCCCAGCATTTT NA TRBJ1-5 TRBV28
CASSPGWRDTEAFF TGTGCCAGCAGCCCGGGGTGGCGGGACACTGAAGCTTTCTTT NA TRBJ1-1 TRBV11-2
CASSVPGRDGTSTDTQYF TGTGCCAGCAGCGTACCCGGCAGGGACGGGACTAGCACAGATACGCAGTATTTT NA TRBJ2-3 TRBV9
CSVAGDTEAFF TGCAGCGTTGCAGGGGACACTGAAGCTTTCTTT NA TRBJ1-1 TRBV29-1
CAWSEGDHPNQPQHF TGTGCCTGGAGTGAGGGGGACCACCCCAATCAGCCCCAGCATTTT NA TRBJ1-5 TRBV30
CASSLQAGGGDEQFF TGTGCCAGCTCGCTCCAAGCGGGAGGGGGCGATGAGCAGTTCTTC TRBD2 TRBJ2-1 TRBV18
CASSPRYGYTF TGTGCCAGCAGCCCCAGGTATGGCTACACCTTC NA TRBJ1-2 TRBV7-3
CASSLVRGLTEQFF TGCGCCAGCAGCTTGGTACGCGGTCTCACTGAGCAGTTCTTC NA TRBJ2-1 TRBV5-1
CASSRERERTQYF TGCGCCAGCAGCCGTGAGCGTGAGAGGACCCAGTACTTC NA TRBJ2-5 TRBV4-3
CASTEREVNEQFF TGTGCCAGCACGGAGCGGGAAGTGAATGAGCAGTTCTTC TRBD2 TRBJ2-1 TRBV6-5
CASSPGFAGAPDTQYF TGTGCCAGTAGTCCTGGCTTTGCGGGAGCCCCAGATACGCAGTATTTT TRBD2 TRBJ2-3 TRBV19
CASRSVGTAHSPLHF TGTGCCAGCAGGAGTGTGGGGACAGCTCATTCACCCCTCCACTTT TRBD1 TRBJ1-6 TRBV2
CASSYFGEPNSPLHF TGTGCCAGCAGCTATTTCGGGGAGCCAAATTCACCCCTCCACTTT NA TRBJ1-6 TRBV9
CAWSPSLETQYF TGTGCCTGGAGTCCTAGCCTGGAGACCCAGTACTTC NA TRBJ2-5 TRBV30
CASGDLFADTQYF TGTGCCAGCGGAGATCTTTTCGCAGATACGCAGTATTTT NA TRBJ2-3 TRBV6-1
CASSPSGRSFVGKTQYF TGCGCCAGCAGCCCTAGCGGGAGATCTTTTGTAGGGAAGACCCAGTACTTC TRBD2 TRBJ2-5 TRBV4-1